A single sample is the source of the 29 T cell receptor beta chains below, sequenced in a study of read filtering for tumor transcriptome and immune sequencing. Molecular barcoded adaptors covering alpha/delta and beta/gamma chains were used on about 390 ng RNA. TCRdb analysed the reads with MiXCR anew, one entry per CDR3 protein. The table shows about 21,000 distinct CDR3 sequences, with approximately 20% occurring only once. Sample: a population of CD138-negative cells sorted from bone marrow. The receptors stem from a donor at least 40 years old with multiple myeloma.

This clonotype was seen a few times. Given the absence of the conserved phenylalanine or tryptophan at the CDR3 end, a read error is likely. The rearrangement joins TRBV6-6 to TRBJ1-1, with D unresolved. This CDR3 is built from 17 residues. Germline CDR1 MNHNY, CDR2 SVGAGI (reference sequence). V dropped 7 bases and J dropped 0 bases, with 21 bases sitting between them. Here the CDR3 reads CASNQVRRVKMNTEAFS. The CDR3 DNA reads TGTGCCAGCAATCAAGTCAGGAGGGTCAAGATGAACACTGAAGCTTTCTCT.

This clonotype was counted a single time. This may stem from a read error, because a much larger clone lies one nucleotide away. This chain joins TRBV6-6 and TRBJ2-1; 7 bases are shared with TRBD1. The CDR3 is 14 amino acids. Unmatched junction bases numbered 2, after V lost 0 bases and J lost 6 bases. The germline gives CDR1 MNHNY, CDR2 SVGAGI (reference sequence). The CDR3 loop is CASSYSGQCNEQFF. Here the CDR3 DNA reads TGTGCCAGCAGTTACTCGGGACAGTGCAATGAGCAGTTCTTC.

There are a few counts of this clonotype. The chain has TRBV28 and TRBJ2-6; the D gene could be TRBD1 or TRBD2 (5 bases each). CDR1 and CDR2 (germline): MDHEN, SYDVKM. This CDR3 is 16 amino acids long. Trimming cost V 7 bases and J 0 bases, with 13 bases left between them. CDR3 protein: CASTIGGISGANVLTF. CDR3 nucleotide sequence: TGTGCCAGCACAATTGGGGGAATCTCTGGGGCCAACGTCCTGACTTTC.

This clonotype was seen repeatedly, ten times or more. The rearrangement links TRBV4-2 to TRBJ2-4; D is possibly TRBD1 or TRBD2 (5 bases each). The CDR3 spans 14 residues. Trimming removed 0 bases at V and 8 bases at J, with 11 bases between. Germline CDR1 is LGHNA and CDR2 is YNFKEQ. Here the CDR3 DNA reads TGTGCCAGCAGCCAAGATGAGGGGACGGACATTCAGTACTTC. The encoded protein is CASSQDEGTDIQYF.

This clonotype counts as medium-sized. This sequence joins TRBV6-5 and TRBJ2-2, with D unclear. Germline loops: CDR1 MNHEY, CDR2 SVGAGI. Trimming left V 6 bases short and J 8 bases short, with 7 bases between. The CDR3 contains 11 residues. CDR3 sequence reads: CASSPSGELFF. DNA of the CDR3: TGTGCCAGCAGCCCCTCGGGGGAGCTGTTTTTT.

This clonotype was recorded at least ten times. The rearrangement joins TRBV5-1 to TRBJ1-2; the D gene is possibly TRBD1 (6 bases). CDR1 is SGHRS and CDR2 is YFSETQ in the germline V gene. Trimming took off 4 bases at V and 4 bases at J, with 17 bases between the two ends. The CDR3 spans 15 residues. The CDR3 loop reads CASSASERTAYGYTF. DNA of the CDR3: TGCGCCAGCAGCGCTTCAGAGAGGACAGCCTATGGCTACACCTTC.

The chain couples TRBV24-1 to TRBJ1-5; D is uncertain. Trimming shortened V by 5 bases and J by 7 bases, and 14 bases separated the two germline ends. Germline lookup yields CDR1 KGHDR and CDR2 SFDVKD. The CDR3 covers 14 residues. CDR3: CATSAGGSGQPQHF. DNA of the CDR3: TGTGCCACCAGTGCCGGCGGCTCGGGGCAGCCCCAGCATTTT.

The sample holds many counts of this clonotype. The J gene is TRBJ2-3, the V gene TRBV29-1; the match to TRBD1 covers 9 bases. The CDR3 runs 17 residues. The junction had 10 bases not matched to a gene; V was cut back by 1 base and J by 2 bases. Germline CDR1 is SQVTM and CDR2 is ANQGSEA. The CDR3 DNA follows: TGCAGCGTTGAAGCCGTGGTCGGGACAGGGCCCACAGATACGCAGTATTTT. It codes for CSVEAVVGTGPTDTQYF.

The chain carries TRBV28 and TRBJ2-3, with 9 nucleotides matching TRBD2. The V and J ends lost 3 bases and 5 bases, in that order; junction bases with no gene match: 3. Germline V gene lookup returns CDR1 MDHEN and CDR2 SYDVKM. The CDR3 sequence is 14 residues long. The CDR3 DNA follows: TGTGCCAGCAGTTTTCGCGGGAGGGGAGATACGCAGTATTTT. It yields the protein CASSFRGRGDTQYF. The full variable domain, completed using reference TRBV28 and TRBJ2-3, is DVKVTQSSRYLVKRTGEKVFLECVQDMDHENMFWYRQDPGLGLRLIYFSYDVKMKEKGDIPEGYSVSREKKERFSLILESASTNQTSMYLCASSFRGRGDTQYFGPGTRLTVL.

Worth noting for this clonotype: A much larger clone differs from this one at a single base, so this may be a read error. V is TRBV28 and J is TRBJ1-3, with D hard to call. CDR3 length equals 16 residues. Germline V lookup: CDR1 MDHEN, CDR2 SYDVKM. CDR3 protein: CASSFVEAGSGNTVYF. The CDR3 DNA is TGTGCCAGCAGTTTCGTCGAGGCGGGGTCCGGGAACACCGTATATTTT.

The chain combines TRBV6-5 with TRBJ2-3; the match to TRBD1 covers 7 bases. Germline trimming cut 4 bases from V and 1 base from J; bases unmatched to any gene: 8. This CDR3 has 16 amino acids. Germline-derived CDR1 and CDR2 are MNHEY and SVGAGI. The chain's CDR3 is CASSWGQSFRTDTQYF. CDR3 bases: TGTGCCAGCAGTTGGGGACAGTCATTCCGCACAGATACGCAGTATTTT.

This clonotype showed up many times. The genes are TRBV29-1 and TRBJ2-2; weak D call: TRBD1 (6 bases). Germline CDR1 is SQVTM and CDR2 is ANQGSEA. The CDR3 loop spans 13 amino acids. V was pared by 6 bases and J by 5 bases, with 13 bases between. CDR3 nucleotide sequence: TGCAGCGTCCGGGAAGGGGGAACCGGGGAGCTGTTTTTT. Translating gives CSVREGGTGELFF.

This rearrangement joins TRBV28 to TRBJ2-6; D is perhaps TRBD1 (7 bases). The V end was cut by 3 bases, the J end by 1 base, with 16 bases between. The CDR3 runs to 18 residues. The V gene's germline CDR1 is MDHEN and CDR2 SYDVKM. CDR3 DNA: TGTGCCAGCAGTTTTCGTGGCAGGGGGGCATCTGGGGCCAACGTCCTGACTTTC. Its translation is CASSFRGRGASGANVLTF.

In regard to this clonotype: This sequence may be a read error, since a much larger clone differs from it by one base. This chain uses TRBV30 with TRBJ2-2; 7 nucleotides agree with TRBD1. The CDR3 consists of 15 residues. Germline-derived CDR1 and CDR2 are GTSNPN and SVGIG (reference sequence). The CDR3 region has the DNA TGTGCCTGGAAGCCGGGACAGAGGGACACCGGGAAGCTGTTTTTT. It encodes CAWKPGQRDTGKLFF.

The chain links TRBV20-1 to TRBJ2-5; the match to TRBD2 covers 9 bases. CDR3 length: 17 amino acids. The trim removed 5 bases at V and 3 bases at J, leaving 16 bases unmatched. Per germline, CDR1 DFQATT and CDR2 SNEGSKA (reference sequence). The CDR3, as DNA: TGCAGTGCTGGGAGATACAGTAGCGGGAGCCTCGAAGAGACCCAGTACTTC. This translates into CSAGRYSSGSLEETQYF.

To note about this clonotype: This clone may be a read error of a much larger clone one base away. The CDR3 sequence: CVSRTGTRPDTQYF. The DNA of the CDR3 is TGTGTCAGCAGGACCGGGACACGGCCTGATACGCAGTACTTC. This chain links TRBV28 with TRBJ2-7; D might be TRBD1 (6 bases). Germline V CDR1 and CDR2: MDHEN, SYDVKM. This CDR3 is 14 amino acids long.

This clonotype qualifies as medium-sized. V and J are TRBV7-3 and TRBJ2-3; D remains ambiguous. Germline V gene lookup returns CDR1 SGHTA and CDR2 FQGTGA. V was pared by 6 bases and J by 1 base, with 14 bases between. The CDR3 contains 15 residues. The CDR3: CASSPDSGGTDTQYF. CDR3 coding DNA: TGTGCCAGCAGTCCCGACTCGGGCGGCACAGATACGCAGTATTTT.

This clonotype has at least ten counts. The chain uses TRBV28 and TRBJ2-3; 8 nucleotides match TRBD2. V shed 5 bases, J shed 2 bases, and the junction held 6 bases outside the gene matches. The CDR3 length is 15 residues. In germline, CDR1 is MDHEN, CDR2 SYDVKM. The CDR3 protein is CASSPPGGYTDTQYF. Written as DNA, the CDR3 is TGTGCCAGCAGTCCCCCGGGGGGGTACACAGATACGCAGTATTTT.

This clonotype was counted at least ten times. The chain carries TRBV29-1 and TRBJ2-2; D is undetermined. V was clipped by 2 bases and J by 6 bases, with 10 bases between them. The CDR3 is made up of 13 amino acids. The germline CDR1 and CDR2 sequences are SQVTM and ANQGSEA. CDR3 DNA: TGCAGCGTTGAAAGACGGGTACCCGGGGAGCTGTTTTTT. Translation gives CSVERRVPGELFF.

The V call is TRBV5-1, the J call TRBJ2-5; weak D call: TRBD2 (5 bases). Between the trimmed V and J ends, which lost 0 bases and 5 bases, there was a span of 17 bases. The CDR3 runs to 16 residues. Germline V gene lookup returns CDR1 SGHRS and CDR2 YFSETQ. CDR3 DNA sequence: TGCGCCAGCAGCTTGGAAGTGGCTAGCATCTGGGAGACCCAGTACTTC. Translation gives CASSLEVASIWETQYF.

The sample holds one count of this clonotype. The rearrangement links TRBV11-2 to TRBJ2-3; 10 nucleotides agree with TRBD1. The V segment lost 7 bases and the J segment 4 bases; nucleotides outside the gene matches: 2. Germline-derived CDR1 and CDR2 are SGHAT and FQNNGV. This CDR3 has 13 residues. The CDR3: CASIGQGADTQYF. The CDR3 DNA follows: TGTGCCAGCATCGGACAGGGGGCAGATACGCAGTATTTT.

This sequence joins TRBV29-1 and TRBJ2-7; 8 bases are a match to TRBD1. This CDR3 is 14 amino acids long. With 7 bases clipped from V and 1 base from J, the junction kept 9 bases outside the gene matches. The V gene's germline CDR1 is SQVTM and CDR2 ANQGSEA. The CDR3 DNA reads TGCAGCGCAGTTCCCGGGACAGGTTCCTACGAGCAGTACTTC. It translates to CSAVPGTGSYEQYF.

On this clonotype itself: Given a much more abundant clone one base away, this may be a read error. CDR3 protein: CASSENPGGFNQPQHF. The CDR3 DNA reads TGTGCCAGCAGTGAAAACCCAGGGGGCTTCAATCAGCCCCAGCATTTT. The J gene is TRBJ1-5, the V gene TRBV2; TRBD1 matches at 8 bases. CDR1 and CDR2 from the germline V gene are SNHLY and FYNNEI. With 2 bases clipped from V and 3 bases from J, the junction kept 6 bases outside the gene matches. This CDR3 has 16 residues.

There are many counts of this clonotype. The chain has TRBV29-1 and TRBJ2-1; D possibly corresponds to TRBD2 (6 bases). CDR1 SQVTM and CDR2 ANQGSEA come from the germline V gene. This CDR3 is 14 amino acids long. V was trimmed by 4 bases and J by 7 bases, leaving 17 bases between them. CDR3 in amino acids: CSVVTSGVSNEQFF. CDR3 sequence (DNA): TGCAGCGTTGTGACATCGGGAGTCAGTAATGAGCAGTTCTTC.

This clonotype was picked up a small number of times. The chain uses TRBV7-9 and TRBJ2-5; D may be TRBD1 or TRBD2 (5 bases each). The CDR3 has 14 residues. Germline V CDR1 and CDR2: SEHNR, FQNEAQ (reference sequence). V lost 5 bases and J 0 bases, leaving 10 bases between the germline ends. The CDR3 here is CASSRQRHQETQYF. CDR3 DNA sequence: TGTGCCAGCAGCAGACAGCGGCACCAAGAGACCCAGTACTTC.

Worth noting for this clonotype: This may arise from a read error, as a much more abundant clone is one base away. The chain links TRBV4-3 to TRBJ2-7; TRBD2 matches 7 bases. The CDR3 is 16 amino acids. Per germline, CDR1 LGHNA and CDR2 YSLEER. V lost 0 bases and J lost 2; bases outside the gene matches: 7. The CDR3, as DNA: TGCGCCAGCAGCCAAGATATGGCTAGCGGAGCCTACGAGCAGTACTTC. Translation gives CASSQDMASGAYEQYF.

This chain joins TRBV11-2 and TRBJ2-7; TRBD2 matches at 7 bases. The V gene end was trimmed by 5 bases and the J gene end by 3 bases; junction bases not matched to a gene: 7. Germline CDR1 is SGHAT and CDR2 is FQNNGV. The CDR3 is 14 amino acids. CDR3 bases: TGTGCCAGCAGCCGACAGTCGGGGGGCTACGAGCAGTACTTC. Translation: CASSRQSGGYEQYF. Together with reference TRBV11-2 and TRBJ2-7, the CDR3 gives the full variable domain: EAGVAQSPRYKIIEKRQSVAFWCNPISGHATLYWYQQILGQGPKLLIQFQNNGVVDDSQLPKDRFSAERLKGVDSTLKIQPAKLEDSAVYLCASSRQSGGYEQYFGPGTRLTVT.

This chain joins TRBV2 and TRBJ2-1, with D possibly being TRBD2 (6 bases). The CDR3 consists of 14 residues. V shed 4 bases and J shed 2 bases, with 9 bases lying between them. Germline V gene lookup returns CDR1 SNHLY and CDR2 FYNNEI. The CDR3 reads CASSVAATYNEQFF. DNA for the CDR3: TGTGCCAGCAGTGTAGCGGCGACCTACAATGAGCAGTTCTTC.

This clonotype was recorded at least ten times. The chain recombines TRBV29-1 with TRBJ1-1; 8 positions agree with TRBD1. The CDR3 runs to 13 residues. Germline values: CDR1 SQVTM, CDR2 ANQGSEA. V gave up 4 bases and J gave up 5 bases; unmatched junction bases: 6. The CDR3 loop is CSVVGQGKTEAFF. DNA of the CDR3: TGCAGCGTTGTAGGACAGGGAAAGACTGAAGCTTTCTTT.